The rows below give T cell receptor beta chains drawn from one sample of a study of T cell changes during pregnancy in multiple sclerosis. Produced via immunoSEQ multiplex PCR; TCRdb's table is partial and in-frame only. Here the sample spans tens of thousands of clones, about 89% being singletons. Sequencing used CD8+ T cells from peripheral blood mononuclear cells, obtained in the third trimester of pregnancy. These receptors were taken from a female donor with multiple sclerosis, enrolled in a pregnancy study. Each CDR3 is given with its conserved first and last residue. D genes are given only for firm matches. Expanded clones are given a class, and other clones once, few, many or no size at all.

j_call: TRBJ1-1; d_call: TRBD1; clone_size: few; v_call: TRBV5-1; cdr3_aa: CASSFQDRGLNTEAFF; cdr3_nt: TGCGCCAGCAGCTTCCAGGACAGGGGGCTGAACACTGAAGCTTTCTTT
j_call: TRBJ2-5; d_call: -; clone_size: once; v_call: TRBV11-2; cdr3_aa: CASSLAFTRETQYF; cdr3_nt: TGTGCCAGCAGCTTAGCCTTTACAAGAGAGACCCAGTACTTC
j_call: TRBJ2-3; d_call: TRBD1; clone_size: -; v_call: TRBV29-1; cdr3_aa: CSAAGTGLDTQYF; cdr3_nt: TGCAGCGCTGCCGGGACAGGGTTAGATACGCAGTATTTT
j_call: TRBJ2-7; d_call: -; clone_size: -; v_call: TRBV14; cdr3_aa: CASSQGTDSHEQYF; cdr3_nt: TGTGCCAGCAGCCAAGGGACTGACTCCCACGAGCAGTACTTC
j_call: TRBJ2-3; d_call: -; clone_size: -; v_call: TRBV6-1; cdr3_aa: CASSYSGPTDTQYF; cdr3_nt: TGTGCCAGCAGTTATAGCGGACCCACAGATACGCAGTATTTT
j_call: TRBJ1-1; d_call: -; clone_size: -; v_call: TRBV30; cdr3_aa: CAWSLAGLNTEAFF; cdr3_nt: TGTGCCTGGAGTCTGGCGGGGTTGAACACTGAAGCTTTCTTT
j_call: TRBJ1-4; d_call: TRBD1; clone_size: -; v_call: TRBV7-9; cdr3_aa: CASSLDMGQNEKLFF; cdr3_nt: TGTGCCAGCAGCTTAGATATGGGACAGAATGAAAAACTGTTTTTT
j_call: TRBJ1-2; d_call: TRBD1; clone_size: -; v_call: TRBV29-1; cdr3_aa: CSVGQGLVNGYTF; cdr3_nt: TGCAGCGTAGGACAGGGATTGGTGAATGGCTACACCTTC
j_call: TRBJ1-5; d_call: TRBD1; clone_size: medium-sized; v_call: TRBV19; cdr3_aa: CASSSYRDRVIQPQHF; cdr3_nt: TGTGCCAGTAGTTCCTACCGGGACAGGGTCATTCAGCCCCAGCATTTT
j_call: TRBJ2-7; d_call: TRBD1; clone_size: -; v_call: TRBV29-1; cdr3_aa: CSVAWRGQGYEQYF; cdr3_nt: TGCAGCGTCGCCTGGCGAGGACAGGGCTACGAGCAGTACTTC
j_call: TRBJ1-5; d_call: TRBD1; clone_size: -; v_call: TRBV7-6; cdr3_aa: CASSLEAGGSNQPQHF; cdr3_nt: TGTGCCAGCAGCTTAGAGGCAGGGGGTAGCAATCAGCCCCAGCATTTT
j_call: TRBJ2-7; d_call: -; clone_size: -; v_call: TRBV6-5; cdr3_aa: CASSYVPSGVEQYF; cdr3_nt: TGTGCCAGCAGTTACGTTCCATCCGGGGTCGAGCAGTACTTC
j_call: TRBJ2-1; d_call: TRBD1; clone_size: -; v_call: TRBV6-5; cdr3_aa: CASRDRERSYNEQFF; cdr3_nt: TGTGCCAGCAGAGACAGGGAGAGGTCCTACAATGAGCAGTTCTTC
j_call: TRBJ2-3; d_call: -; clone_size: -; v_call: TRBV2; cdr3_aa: CASSEGQRSTDTQYF; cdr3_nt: TGTGCCAGCAGTGAAGGCCAGAGGAGCACAGATACGCAGTATTTT
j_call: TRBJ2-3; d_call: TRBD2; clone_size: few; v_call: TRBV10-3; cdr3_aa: CAISEPQGGTSETFTDTQYF; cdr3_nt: TGTGCCATCAGTGAGCCCCAGGGCGGGACTAGCGAGACCTTCACAGATACGCAGTATTTT
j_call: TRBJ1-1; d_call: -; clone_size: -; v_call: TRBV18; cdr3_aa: CASSPAGTMNTEAFF; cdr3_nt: TGTGCCAGCTCACCAGCAGGGACAATGAACACTGAAGCTTTCTTT
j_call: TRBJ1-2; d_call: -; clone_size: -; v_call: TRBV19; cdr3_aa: CASSIGAGDYGYTF; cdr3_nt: TGTGCCAGTAGTATAGGGGCAGGGGACTATGGCTACACCTTC
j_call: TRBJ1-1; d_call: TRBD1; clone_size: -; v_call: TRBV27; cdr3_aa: CASSLETTGANTEAFF; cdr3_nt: TGTGCCAGCAGTTTAGAGACGACAGGGGCGAACACTGAAGCTTTCTTT
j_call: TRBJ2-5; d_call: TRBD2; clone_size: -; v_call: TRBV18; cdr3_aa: CASSLTSGKQETQYF; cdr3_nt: TGTGCCAGCTCACTGACTAGCGGGAAACAAGAGACCCAGTACTTC
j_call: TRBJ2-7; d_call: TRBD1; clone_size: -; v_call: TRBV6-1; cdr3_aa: CASSAGTGNYEQYF; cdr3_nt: TGTGCCAGCAGTGCCGGGACAGGGAACTACGAGCAGTACTTC
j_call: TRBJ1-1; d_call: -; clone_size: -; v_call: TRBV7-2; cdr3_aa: CASSFRDIGRGNTEAFF; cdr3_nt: TGTGCCAGCAGCTTTCGGGACATCGGCAGGGGGAACACTGAAGCTTTCTTT
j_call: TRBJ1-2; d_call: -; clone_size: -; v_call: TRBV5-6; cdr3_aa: CASSFGTSSYGYTF; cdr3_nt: TGTGCCAGCAGCTTCGGGACTTCTTCCTATGGCTACACCTTC
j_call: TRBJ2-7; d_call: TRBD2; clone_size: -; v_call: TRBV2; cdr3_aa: CASSDGTSVEQYF; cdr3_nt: TGTGCCAGCAGCGACGGGACTAGCGTCGAGCAGTACTTC
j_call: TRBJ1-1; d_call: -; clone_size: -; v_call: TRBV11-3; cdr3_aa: CASSHWTGGAAFF; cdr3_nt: TGTGCCAGCAGCCATTGGACGGGGGGCGCGGCTTTCTTT
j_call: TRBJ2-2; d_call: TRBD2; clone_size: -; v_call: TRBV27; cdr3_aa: CASSPLSGRSTGELFF; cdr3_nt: TGTGCCAGCAGCCCCCTGAGCGGGAGGAGTACCGGGGAGCTGTTTTTT
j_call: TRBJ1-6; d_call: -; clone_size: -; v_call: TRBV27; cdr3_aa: CASSSLYISYNSPLHF; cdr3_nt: TGTGCCAGCAGTTCCTTGTATATTTCGTATAATTCACCCCTCCACTTT
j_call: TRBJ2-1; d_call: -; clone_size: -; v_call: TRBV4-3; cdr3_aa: CASSQEDREYNEQFF; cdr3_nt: TGCGCCAGCAGCCAAGAGGACCGGGAGTACAATGAGCAGTTCTTC
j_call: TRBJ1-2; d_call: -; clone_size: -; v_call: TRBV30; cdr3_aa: CACIPADPAYGYTF; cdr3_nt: TGTGCCTGCATACCTGCCGACCCAGCGTATGGCTACACCTTC
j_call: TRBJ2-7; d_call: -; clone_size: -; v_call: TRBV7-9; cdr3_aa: CASSRGGAAYEQYF; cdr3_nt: TGTGCCAGCAGCCGCGGTGGTGCTGCCTACGAGCAGTACTTC
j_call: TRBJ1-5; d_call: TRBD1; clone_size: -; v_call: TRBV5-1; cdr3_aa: CASRGGQDINQPQHF; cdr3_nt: TGCGCCAGCAGGGGGGGACAGGACATCAATCAGCCCCAGCATTTT
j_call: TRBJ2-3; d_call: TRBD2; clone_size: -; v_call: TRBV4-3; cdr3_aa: CASSQDHGGGTDTQYF; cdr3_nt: TGCGCCAGCAGCCAAGATCACGGGGGGGGGACAGATACGCAGTATTTT
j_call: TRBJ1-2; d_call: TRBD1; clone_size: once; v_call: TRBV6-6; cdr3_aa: CASSSTLQTGYGYTF; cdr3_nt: TGTGCCAGCAGTTCCACCCTACAGACAGGGTATGGCTACACCTTC
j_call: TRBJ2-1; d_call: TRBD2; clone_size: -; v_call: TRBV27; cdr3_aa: CASSPGLAANEQFF; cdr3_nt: TGTGCCAGCAGTCCCGGACTAGCGGCCAATGAGCAGTTCTTC
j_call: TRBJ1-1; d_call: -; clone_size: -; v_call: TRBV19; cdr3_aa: CASAAGVNTEAFF; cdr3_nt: TGTGCCTCAGCGGCAGGGGTGAACACTGAAGCTTTCTTT
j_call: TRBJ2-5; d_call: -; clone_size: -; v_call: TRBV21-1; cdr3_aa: CASTSGRRYLAGERETQYF; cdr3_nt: TGTGCCAGCACGTCCGGCAGGCGATACTTAGCAGGGGAGCGGGAGACCCAGTACTTC
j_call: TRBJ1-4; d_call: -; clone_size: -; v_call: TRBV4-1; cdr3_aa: CASSHGATNEKLFF; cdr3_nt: TGCGCCAGCAGCCACGGAGCAACTAATGAAAAACTGTTTTTT
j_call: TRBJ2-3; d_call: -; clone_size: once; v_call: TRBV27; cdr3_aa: CASSPLKSGGITDTQYF; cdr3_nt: TGTGCCAGCAGTCCCTTGAAGTCCGGGGGAATCACAGATACGCAGTATTTT
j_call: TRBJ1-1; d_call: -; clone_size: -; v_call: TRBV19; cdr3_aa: CASSISVNTEAFF; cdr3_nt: TGTGCCAGTAGTATTTCGGTGAACACTGAAGCTTTCTTT
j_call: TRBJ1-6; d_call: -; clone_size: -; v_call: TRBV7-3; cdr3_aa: CASSLLVLAGAYSPLHF; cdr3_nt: TGTGCCAGCAGCTTGCTGGTTTTGGCGGGAGCGTATTCACCCCTCCACTTT
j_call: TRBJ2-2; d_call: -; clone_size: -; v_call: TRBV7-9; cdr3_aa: CASSLGQLFF; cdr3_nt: TGTGCCAGCAGCCTAGGGCAGCTGTTTTTT
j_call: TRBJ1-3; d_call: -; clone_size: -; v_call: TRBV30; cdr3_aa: CAWSDGFSGNTIYF; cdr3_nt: TGTGCCTGGAGTGACGGGTTCTCTGGAAACACCATATATTTT
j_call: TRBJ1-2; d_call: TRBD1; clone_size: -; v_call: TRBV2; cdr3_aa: CARQGAFNYGYTF; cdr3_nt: TGTGCCAGACAGGGGGCGTTCAACTATGGCTACACCTTC
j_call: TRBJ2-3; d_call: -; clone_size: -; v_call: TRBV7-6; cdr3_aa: CASSLSNGGSRQYF; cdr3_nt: TGTGCCAGCAGCCTCTCAAACGGGGGTTCACGCCAGTATTTT
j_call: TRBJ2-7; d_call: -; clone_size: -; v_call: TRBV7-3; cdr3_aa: CASSPGVPYEQYF; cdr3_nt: TGTGCCAGCAGCCCAGGGGTTCCCTACGAGCAGTACTTC
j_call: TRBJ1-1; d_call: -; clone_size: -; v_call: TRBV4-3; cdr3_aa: CASSQVPGLTEAFF; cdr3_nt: TGCGCCAGCAGCCAAGTCCCAGGGCTCACTGAAGCTTTCTTT
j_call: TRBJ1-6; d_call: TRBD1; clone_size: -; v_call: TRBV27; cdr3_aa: CASGPTSSGGQVGTIPNSPLHF; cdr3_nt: TGTGCCAGCGGGCCAACTTCCTCAGGGGGACAGGTGGGCACCATCCCCAATTCACCCCTCCACTTT
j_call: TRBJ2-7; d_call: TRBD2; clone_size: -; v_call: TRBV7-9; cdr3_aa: CASSLEGSGALLYEQYF; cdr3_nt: TGTGCCAGCAGCTTAGAGGGAAGCGGGGCACTCCTCTACGAGCAGTACTTC
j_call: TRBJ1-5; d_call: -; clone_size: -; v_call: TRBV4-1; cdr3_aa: CASSQEISIWQPQHF; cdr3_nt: TGCGCCAGCAGCCAAGAGATCAGTATTTGGCAGCCCCAGCATTTT
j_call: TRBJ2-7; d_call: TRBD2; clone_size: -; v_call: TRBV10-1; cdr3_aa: CASSGISGSSYEQYF; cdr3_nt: TGCGCCAGCAGTGGGATTAGCGGGAGTTCCTACGAGCAGTACTTC
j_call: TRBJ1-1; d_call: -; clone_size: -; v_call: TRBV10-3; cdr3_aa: CAILSGTEAFF; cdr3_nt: TGTGCCATCCTATCGGGTACCGAAGCTTTCTTT
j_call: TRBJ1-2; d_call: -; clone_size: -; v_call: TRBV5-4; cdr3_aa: CASSLDRNYYGYTF; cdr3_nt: TGTGCCAGCAGCTTGGACAGGAATTACTATGGCTACACCTTC
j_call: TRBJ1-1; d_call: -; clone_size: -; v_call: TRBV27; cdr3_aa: CASSLSQINTEAFF; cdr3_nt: TGTGCCAGCAGTTTATCGCAGATAAACACTGAAGCTTTCTTT
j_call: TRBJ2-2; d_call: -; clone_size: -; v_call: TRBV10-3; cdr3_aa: CATRRGSTTDFNTGELFF; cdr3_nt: TGTGCCACACGCAGGGGTTCTACGACAGATTTCAACACCGGGGAGCTGTTTTTT
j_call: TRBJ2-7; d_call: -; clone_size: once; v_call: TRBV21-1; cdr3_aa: CASSKGMWTGGVYEQYF; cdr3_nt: TGTGCCAGCAGCAAAGGGATGTGGACAGGGGGGGTCTACGAGCAGTACTTC
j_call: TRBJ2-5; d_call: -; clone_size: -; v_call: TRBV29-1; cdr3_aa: CSVEEQAVLGTQYF; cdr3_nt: TGCAGCGTTGAAGAACAGGCTGTACTTGGGACCCAGTACTTC
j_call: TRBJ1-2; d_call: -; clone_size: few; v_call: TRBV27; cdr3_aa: CASSLIPLGYGYTF; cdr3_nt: TGTGCCAGCAGTTTAATCCCCCTCGGGTATGGCTACACCTTC